These T cell receptor beta chains were read from a single sample in a study of blood T cell repertoires in COVID-19. TCRdb keeps only in-frame clones here, not all; method: immunoSEQ multiplex PCR. The sample has roughly 30,000 clones, 65% to 90% seen once. Material: peripheral blood. The source of these receptors is a man aged 60-69 years with active COVID-19. CDR3s include the opening cysteine and the closing phenylalanine or tryptophan. The D gene is left open where the match is weak. Only part of the rows carry a size: once, few, many, or a class if the clone is expanded.

j_call clone_size v_call d_call cdr3_nt cdr3_aa
TRBJ1-2 - TRBV11-1 - TGTGCCAGCAGCTTAGCGGCGACAGGAAATGGCTACACCTTC CASSLAATGNGYTF
TRBJ2-2 - TRBV6-4 TRBD2 TGTGCCAGCAGTGACGGCGGGAGTGGCCCCGGGGAGCTGTTTTTT CASSDGGSGPGELFF
TRBJ2-4 - TRBV4-2 TRBD2 TGTGCCAGCAGCCAAGGGGAGTGGGACTACCAAGCCAAAAACATTCAGTACTTC CASSQGEWDYQAKNIQYF
TRBJ2-4 - TRBV23-1 TRBD1 TGCGCCAGTTCTTTATGGGCAGGGGGCAGGGGTGAGGGTAAGCACATTCAGTACTTC CASSLWAGGRGEGKHIQYF
TRBJ2-6 - TRBV5-1 - TGCGCCAGCAGCTTGGGAGTGCAGGGGCCTTTTTCTGGGGCCAACGTCCTGACTTTC CASSLGVQGPFSGANVLTF
TRBJ2-3 - TRBV5-6 TRBD1 TGTGCCAGCAGCACGACAGGGTTTGCAGATACGCAGTATTTT CASSTTGFADTQYF
TRBJ2-1 - TRBV7-6 TRBD2 TGTGCCAGCAGCGCCCAACTAGCGGGCTACAATGAGCAGTTCTTC CASSAQLAGYNEQFF
TRBJ2-3 - TRBV19 - TGTGCCAGTAGTATTGCTAGTATAATCCCAGATACGCAGTATTTT CASSIASIIPDTQYF
TRBJ1-5 - TRBV2 - TGTGCCAGCGGCGGGCAAATCAATCAGCCCCAGCATTTT CASGGQINQPQHF
TRBJ2-3 - TRBV25-1 TRBD2 TGTGCCACCGGGAGGACAGATACGCAGTATTTT CATGRTDTQYF
TRBJ1-6 - TRBV6-5 - TGTGCCAGCAGTTACGCGGGGTCTAACTATAATTCACCCCTCCACTTT CASSYAGSNYNSPLHF
TRBJ1-1 - TRBV5-8 - TGTGCCAGCAGCTTGGGAGAGTTGACTGAAGCTTTCTTT CASSLGELTEAFF
TRBJ2-3 - TRBV27 - TGTGCCAGCAGCCTTCGACCCCGGGACTTCCGCACAGATACGCAGTATTTT CASSLRPRDFRTDTQYF
TRBJ2-1 - TRBV19 TRBD2 TGTGCCAGTAGCGGACTAGCGGGAGTAGGTGAGCAGTTCTTC CASSGLAGVGEQFF
TRBJ2-5 - TRBV19 - TGTGCCAGTAGTCCGGGGGAGGTAGAGACCCAGTACTTC CASSPGEVETQYF
TRBJ1-5 - TRBV18 - TGTGCCAGCTCACCACCGGTCGGACAGAGCAATCAGCCCCAGCATTTT CASSPPVGQSNQPQHF
TRBJ2-1 - TRBV5-1 TRBD2 TGCGCCAGCAGCTTGCCTAGCGGGCCGCCCTCCTACAATGAGCAGTTCTTC CASSLPSGPPSYNEQFF
TRBJ1-3 - TRBV2 TRBD1 TGTGCCAGCAGTGTCCAGGGGGCTAGAGGAAACACCATATATTTT CASSVQGARGNTIYF
TRBJ1-5 - TRBV19 TRBD1 TGTGCCAGTAGCCTAGACAGGGCCGGGCAGCCCCAGCATTTT CASSLDRAGQPQHF
TRBJ2-3 - TRBV5-1 TRBD2 TGCGCCAGCAGCCGGTCACTAGCGGGAGGGCTCAGCACAGATACGCAGTATTTT CASSRSLAGGLSTDTQYF
TRBJ2-3 - TRBV5-1 TRBD2 TGCGCCAGCAGCTTGGGTATAAGAAGCGGGAGGGGAAACTCCAGCACAGATACGCAGTATTTT CASSLGIRSGRGNSSTDTQYF
TRBJ2-7 - TRBV5-1 - TGCGCCAGCAGATCTCCACAGGGTTACGAGCAGTACTTC CASRSPQGYEQYF
TRBJ1-5 few TRBV28 - TGTGCCATTCGGAGGGCAGGGAGGGTCCAGCCCCAGCATTTT CAIRRAGRVQPQHF
TRBJ1-4 - TRBV29-1 - TGCAGCGTTGAGACGGACAGAGGTGGGGGAAAACTGTTTTTT CSVETDRGGGKLFF
TRBJ2-7 - TRBV27 - TGTGCCAGCAGTTTCCTCGGGGAGACCGAGCAGTACTTC CASSFLGETEQYF
TRBJ2-1 - TRBV7-7 TRBD2 TGTGCTAGCAGCGGGCTAGCGGGTGGTGAGCAGTTCTTC CASSGLAGGEQFF
TRBJ2-1 - TRBV6-4 TRBD2 TGTGCCAGCAGTCTCCTAGCGGGACGATACAATGAGCAGTTCTTC CASSLLAGRYNEQFF
TRBJ2-3 - TRBV3-1/TRBV3-2 TRBD2 TGTGCCAGCAGCCAAGATGCAGAAGCTAGCGGGAAGAATACGCAGTATTTT CASSQDAEASGKNTQYF
TRBJ1-5 - TRBV5-5 TRBD1 TGTGCCAGCAGCCCCGGGACAGGGTTTCAGCCCCAGCATTTT CASSPGTGFQPQHF
TRBJ2-1 - TRBV19 TRBD2 TGTGCCAGTAGTAACTCCCCAGCGGGACCATATGAGCAGTTCTTC CASSNSPAGPYEQFF
TRBJ1-5 - TRBV6-5 TRBD1 TGTGCCAGCAATCTGGACAGGGTTGGCAATCAGCCCCAGCATTTT CASNLDRVGNQPQHF
TRBJ1-1 - TRBV28 - TGTGCCAGCAGTTCCTCGGCAGGGCTGAACACTGAAGCTTTCTTT CASSSSAGLNTEAFF
TRBJ2-3 - TRBV24-1 TRBD1 TGTGCCACCAGTGTGGGGGGACAGGGCGGAACAGATACGCAGTATTTT CATSVGGQGGTDTQYF
TRBJ2-1 - TRBV28 TRBD2 TGTGCCAGCAGTTCTCCTCGGGAGGGCCTGGAGGGTGAGCAGTTCTTC CASSSPREGLEGEQFF
TRBJ2-7 once TRBV5-1 TRBD2 TGCGCCAGCAGCTTGGACTCTAGCGGGTACTCCTACGAGCAGTACTTC CASSLDSSGYSYEQYF
TRBJ2-7 - TRBV27 TRBD2 TGTGCCAGCAGCCTCAGGGCGGGGGAGACCTACGAGCAGTACTTC CASSLRAGETYEQYF
TRBJ2-1 - TRBV7-2 TRBD2 TGTGCCAGCAGCGCAGCTAGCGGGAGGGGGAATGAGCAGTTCTTC CASSAASGRGNEQFF
TRBJ2-3 once TRBV7-9 TRBD2 TGTGCCAGCAGCTTACAACTAGCGGGAGGAGCTGATACGCAGTATTTT CASSLQLAGGADTQYF
TRBJ2-1 few TRBV11-2 TRBD2 TGTGCCAGCAGCTCCCGTGAAAGCGGGGCTTACAATGAGCAGTTCTTC CASSSRESGAYNEQFF
TRBJ1-1 once TRBV18 - TGTGCCAGCTCACCGGGGCAGAACACTGAAGCTTTCTTT CASSPGQNTEAFF
TRBJ1-2 - TRBV7-2 - TGTGCCAGCAGCTTAGTATCATCGGGATACTATGGCTACACCTTC CASSLVSSGYYGYTF
TRBJ1-3 - TRBV15 - TGTGCCACCAGTCGGGGGGTACAAGGAAACACCATATATTTT CATSRGVQGNTIYF
TRBJ1-5 - TRBV11-2 - TGTGCCAGCAGCTTAGACAGGACTAATCAGCCCCAGCATTTT CASSLDRTNQPQHF
TRBJ2-5 - TRBV5-1 TRBD1 TGCGCCAGCAGCAGGGGACAGGTTTCGGGAGCGGGAGAGACCCAGTACTTC CASSRGQVSGAGETQYF
TRBJ2-1 - TRBV3-1/TRBV3-2 - TGTGCCAGCAGCCCCCCTAGAATGGGCAATGAGCAGTTCTTC CASSPPRMGNEQFF
TRBJ1-2 - TRBV28 TRBD1 TGTGCCAGCAGCCCCTGGGACAGGGGTTCTTTGGGCTACACCTTC CASSPWDRGSLGYTF